These 10 T cell receptor beta chains originate from one sample sequenced in a study of metastatic and nonmetastatic thyroid tumors. Thyroid surgery took place with no prior treatment in any patient. Using MiXCR, TCRdb re-called clones from the PCR reads. This table has 43,000 or so clones, roughly 15% appearing once. The sample was blood. The origin of the receptors is a female donor with papillary thyroid cancer or a benign thyroid nodule (not recorded which). Some clones in this sample may be carry-over from other donors' samples.

This clone was counted at least ten times. The CDR3 coding sequence is TGTGCCAGCAGCGTAGGAACTAGCGGGAGGGCCACAGATACGCAGTATTTT. As protein: CASSVGTSGRATDTQYF. The genes are TRBV9 and TRBJ2-3; 13 positions match TRBD2. The CDR3 loop spans 17 amino acids. V lost 0 bases, J lost 2 bases, and 3 bases stayed unmatched. Germline assignment: CDR1 SGDLS and CDR2 YYNGEE.

A few counts support this clone. At one boundary the junction diverges from the germline segment, which might be a read error. J is TRBJ2-5 and V is TRBV2, with no clear D. The CDR3 is made up of 11 amino acids. Germline V gives CDR1 SNHLY, CDR2 FYNNEI. CDR3 protein: CAGSVEETQYF. CDR3 DNA sequence: TGTGCCGGCAGTGTAGAGGAGACCCAGTACTTC.

This clone was detected ten times or more. The J gene is TRBJ2-3, the V gene TRBV7-6, with D possibly being TRBD1 or TRBD2 (6 bases each). V lost 1 base, J lost 5 bases, and 16 bases lay in between. Germline-derived CDR1 and CDR2 are SGHVS and FNYEAQ. The CDR3 extends over 16 amino acids. The CDR3 DNA reads TGTGCCAGCAGCTTAGTGTTCCGGGGGCGGGGAGATACGCAGTATTTT. Translating it yields CASSLVFRGRGDTQYF.

This clone was seen ten or more times. J is TRBJ2-3 and V is TRBV6-1; 12 bases fit TRBD2. V was pared by 5 bases and J by 7 bases, with 7 bases of the junction left unmatched. Germline assignment: CDR1 MNHNS and CDR2 SASEGT. The CDR3 is made up of 15 amino acids. CDR3 sequence: CASSSATSGSNTQYF. Here the CDR3 DNA reads TGTGCCAGCAGTTCCGCGACTAGCGGGAGTAATACGCAGTATTTT.

This clone appeared a few times. With a much larger clone just one base away, this may be a read error. The J gene is TRBJ2-1, the V gene TRBV4-2, with unresolved D. Looked up from germline, CDR1 is LGHNA and CDR2 is YNFKEQ. This CDR3 is 13 amino acids long. Between the trimmed V and J ends, which lost 7 bases and 3 bases, there was a span of 10 bases. CDR3 region: CASIPLDYNEQFF. The CDR3 nucleotides read TGTGCCAGCATCCCCTTAGACTACAATGAGCAGTTCTTC.

This clone appeared many times. The rearrangement links TRBV6-2 or TRBV6-3 to TRBJ1-1; D not certain. CDR3 length equals 15 residues. CDR1 MNHEY and CDR2 SVGEGT come from the germline V gene. Trimming took off 2 bases at V and 1 base at J, with 11 bases between the two ends. DNA for the CDR3: TGTGCCAGCAGTTACGGTTTAGAGCGGAACACTGAAGCTTTCTTT. It yields the protein CASSYGLERNTEAFF.

This clone has ten or more counts. The chain combines TRBV28 with TRBJ2-1, with D unresolved. The germline V gene has CDR1 MDHEN and CDR2 SYDVKM. V shed 3 bases and J shed 6 bases, with 9 bases lying between them. The CDR3 extends over 13 amino acids. The CDR3 sequence: CASSFAILNEQFF. CDR3 DNA sequence: TGTGCCAGCAGTTTCGCGATTCTCAATGAGCAGTTCTTC.

In its sample, this clone was seen many times. DNA for the CDR3: TGTGCCAGCATCCCGGACAGGGGGCAGGACACCGGGGAGCTGTTTTTT. Amino acids: CASIPDRGQDTGELFF. The chain uses TRBV5-4 and TRBJ2-2, with 11 bases identical to TRBD1. The CDR3 sequence is 16 residues long. Unmatched junction bases numbered 7, after V lost 6 bases and J lost 3 bases. Germline V gene data show CDR1 as SGHNT and CDR2 as YYREEE (reference sequence).

This clone was seen many times. The chain recombines TRBV20-1 with TRBJ1-2; D is unclear. The length of the CDR3 is 10 residues. Trimming cost V 7 bases and J 5 bases, with 8 bases left between them. Germline V gene sequence: CDR1 DFQATT, CDR2 SNEGSKA (reference sequence). The CDR3 bases are TGCAGTGTCGGCGATTATGGCTACACCTTC. Amino acid sequence: CSVGDYGYTF.

Many counts were recorded for this clone. A much larger clone sits a single nucleotide away, making a read error possible. This chain uses TRBV7-9 with TRBJ2-7, with a possible D match to TRBD2 (5 bases). The CDR3 totals 11 residues. From germline, CDR1 is SEHNR and CDR2 FQNEAQ (reference sequence). The CDR3 nucleotides are TGTGCCAGCAGCCCAGACTACGTGCAGTACTTC. Translating it yields CASSPDYVQYF.